This T cell receptor (beta chain) originates from a study of blood T cell repertoires in COVID-19. Study-level information: Spain, Italy and the United States supplied samples that represented acute and convalescent COVID-19.

In Cohort 3, a recovered donor had either two negative PCRs, clearance, or symptom resolution. Measured with immunoSEQ multiplex PCR; TCRdb has only the in-frame clones, and not every one. The sample has about 160,000 clones, more than 75% seen once. The specimen sequenced was PBMCs or T cells enriched from blood (not recorded which). This clonotype was obtained from a woman aged 45-65 years who had recovered from COVID-19.

The CDR3 loop reads CASSNPGQGAFQPQHF. The CDR3 nucleotides read TGTGCCAGTAGTAACCCGGGACAGGGGGCCTTTCAGCCCCAGCATTTT. The chain recombines TRBV19 with TRBJ1-5, with 12 bases that match TRBD1. Germline CDR1 and CDR2: LNHDA and SQIVND (reference sequence). After removal of 4 bases from V and 6 bases from J, the junction contained 7 bases not matched to a gene. There are 16 residues in the CDR3.